This passage covers 21 T cell receptor beta chains from one sample sequenced in a study of T-cell reconstitution after alpha-beta-depleted transplantation in children. TCRbeta library preparation incorporated unique molecular identifiers. One entry per CDR3 protein results from TCRdb running MiXCR on the PCR reads. Found here are some 840,000 distinct CDR3 sequences, 16% of them singletons; the top ten hold approximately 5%. Sequenced material: PBMCs, mostly from graft donor cells, taken 360 days after TCRalphabeta/CD19-depleted stem cell transplant. These receptors were obtained from a male patient between 10 and 17 years old who had a stem cell transplant for acute lymphoblastic leukemia, so the T cells may come from the graft donor.

The V and J genes are TRBV27 and TRBJ1-2; D is possibly TRBD1 (5 bases). The V end was cut by 2 bases, the J end by 4 bases, with 20 bases between. Germline CDR1 is MNHEY and CDR2 is SMNVEV (reference sequence). The CDR3 spans 17 residues. CDR3 in amino acids: CASSLRGEGTPGYGYTF. CDR3 sequence (DNA): TGTGCCAGCAGTTTACGGGGGGAGGGAACCCCTGGCTATGGCTACACCTTC.

This clonotype was counted a few times. CDR3 sequence reads: CASSVEGGSHEQYF. CDR3 DNA: TGCGCCAGCAGTGTAGAAGGGGGGAGTCACGAGCAGTACTTC. The V and J genes are TRBV10-2 and TRBJ2-7; D possibly matches TRBD1 or TRBD2 (6 bases each). CDR1 is WSHSY and CDR2 is SAAADI in the germline V gene. Trimming cost V 4 bases and J 5 bases, with 15 bases left between them. CDR3 size: 14 residues.

Points on this clonotype: Being one base from a much bigger clone, this may be a read error. The V gene is TRBV11-2, the J gene TRBJ2-3; weak D call: TRBD1 (6 bases). Germline-derived CDR1 and CDR2 are SGHAT and FQNNGV. The CDR3 covers 14 residues. Written as DNA, the CDR3 is TGTGCCAGCAGCTTGGGACACATCACAGATACGCGGTATTTT. Translating gives CASSLGHITDTRYF.

This clonotype was found a few times. The rearrangement joins TRBV24-1 to TRBJ2-3; D may be TRBD1 (6 bases). V was cut by 3 bases and J by 4 bases, with 13 bases left in between. CDR1 and CDR2 from the germline V gene are KGHDR and SFDVKD. This CDR3 has 15 residues. CDR3 DNA: TGTGCCACCAGTGATCCCCGGACAGTGCCAGATACGCAGTATTTT. The encoded protein is CATSDPRTVPDTQYF.

This rearrangement joins TRBV5-1 to TRBJ2-7, with D perhaps TRBD2 (6 bases). Looked up from germline, CDR1 is SGHRS and CDR2 is YFSETQ. V lost 1 base, J lost 0 bases, and 11 bases lay in between. This CDR3 contains 15 residues. CDR3 sequence: CASSLSGGTSYEQYF. The CDR3, as DNA: TGCGCCAGCAGCTTGAGTGGCGGGACCTCCTACGAGCAGTACTTC.

This clonotype appeared once. The chain carries TRBV29-1 and TRBJ2-7; 8 bases align to TRBD2. This CDR3 has 13 residues. The V gene end was trimmed by 7 bases and the J gene end by 3 bases; junction bases not matched to a gene: 8. The germline V gene has CDR1 SQVTM and CDR2 ANQGSEA. The CDR3 reads CSAGVAGNYEQYF. In DNA, the CDR3 is TGCAGCGCTGGGGTAGCGGGAAACTACGAGCAGTACTTC.

This clonotype was observed a few times. The rearrangement uses TRBV20-1 and TRBJ1-3, with a weak D call TRBD1 (5 bases). Trimming cost V 6 bases and J 0 bases, with 12 bases left between them. CDR1 and CDR2 from the germline V gene are DFQATT and SNEGSKA (reference sequence). The CDR3 totals 14 residues. The CDR3 DNA reads TGCAGTGCCGCGCCCGGGGCCTCTGGAAACACCATATATTTT. This translates into CSAAPGASGNTIYF.

This clonotype was counted many times. The V and J genes are TRBV4-2 and TRBJ2-1; TRBD2 matches 11 bases. The trim removed 1 base at V and 1 base at J, leaving 15 bases unmatched. Germline V gene lookup returns CDR1 LGHNA and CDR2 YNFKEQ. The CDR3 length is 21 residues. CDR3 nucleotides: TGTGCCAGCAGCCAAGTATCGCCGGGACTAGCGGAGGGGTCATCCTACAATGAGCAGTTCTTC. It yields the protein CASSQVSPGLAEGSSYNEQFF.

The chain joins TRBV5-6 to TRBJ2-1; tentative D call: TRBD1 (6 bases). The length of the CDR3 is 15 residues. V lost 7 bases to trimming and J lost 2 bases, with 16 bases between them. Germline CDR1 and CDR2: SGHDT and YYEEEE. The CDR3 here is CASRGGYAPYNEQFF. CDR3 DNA sequence: TGTGCCAGCCGAGGGGGATATGCCCCCTACAATGAGCAGTTCTTC. Drawing the rest from reference TRBV5-6 and TRBJ2-1, the complete variable domain is DAGVTQSPTHLIKTRGQQVTLRCSPKSGHDTVSWYQQALGQGPQFIFQYYEEEERQRGNFPDRFSGHQFPNYSSELNVNALLLGDSALYLCASRGGYAPYNEQFFGPGTRLTVL.

This clonotype came up many times. The rearrangement uses TRBV21-1 and TRBJ2-7; the listed D gene, TRBD2, was not tested against the DNA. TRBV21-1 is marked as a pseudogene. This CDR3 region has 16 residues. CDR3: CASSLGRAESSYEQYF. CDR3 in DNA: TGTGCCAGCAGCCTAGGTAGGGCGGAGAGCTCCTACGAGCAGTACTTC.

This clonotype came up a few times. The J gene is TRBJ2-1, the V gene TRBV20-1; D ambiguous. Germline CDR1 reads DFQATT; CDR2 reads SNEGSKA (reference sequence). V lost 3 bases and J lost 5, with 8 bases in between. The CDR3 runs 12 residues. DNA of the CDR3: TGCAGTGCTAGCTCGGAGAACAATGAGCAGTTCTTC. Translating it yields CSASSENNEQFF.

J is TRBJ1-1 and V is TRBV20-1; D is undetermined. V lost 7 bases, J lost 10 bases, and 10 bases lay in between. Germline CDR1 is DFQATT and CDR2 is SNEGSKA (reference sequence). The CDR3 is made up of 9 amino acids. CDR3 nucleotide sequence: TGCAGTGTTTCCTACCCAGCTTTCTTT. Translation gives CSVSYPAFF.

This clonotype was seen ten or more times. The chain combines TRBV25-1 with TRBJ2-7, with 12 bases that match TRBD1. The V gene end was trimmed by 1 base and the J gene end by 4 bases; junction bases not matched to a gene: 5. The CDR3 sequence is 16 residues long. Germline V gene lookup returns CDR1 MGHDK and CDR2 SYGVNS. CDR3 coding DNA: TGTGCCAGCAGTGAATCCGGGACAGGGGGCGCTTACGAGCAGTACTTC. Amino acid sequence: CASSESGTGGAYEQYF.

The chain carries TRBV7-9 and TRBJ1-3; TRBD1 matches at 7 bases. CDR3 length: 17 residues. V gave up 1 base and J gave up 4 bases; unmatched junction bases: 10. CDR1 SEHNR and CDR2 FQNEAQ come from the germline V gene (reference sequence). The CDR3 sequence is CASSLGRATGAGNTIYF. The CDR3 DNA reads TGTGCCAGCAGCTTAGGCCGAGCTACAGGGGCAGGAAACACCATATATTTT.

This chain connects TRBV13 to TRBJ2-3; tentative D call: TRBD2 (6 bases). V was clipped by 5 bases and J by 2 bases, with 20 bases between them. This CDR3 comprises 17 residues. CDR1 is PRHDT and CDR2 is FYEKMQ in the germline V gene (reference sequence). The CDR3 nucleotides are TGTGCCAGCAGCCCGGGAGTGAGTCCGGCCTTCACAGATACGCAGTATTTT. Translation gives CASSPGVSPAFTDTQYF.

The rearrangement links TRBV12-3 or TRBV12-4 to TRBJ2-3; D ambiguous. The CDR3 has 12 amino acids. V was shortened by 7 bases and J by 2 bases, with 7 bases between the two germline ends. The CDR3, as DNA: TGTGCCAGCAAAGGAATCACAGATACGCAGTATTTT. This codes for CASKGITDTQYF.

Only a few counts were recorded for this clonotype. The chain carries TRBV20-1 and TRBJ2-2, with no clear D. Germline CDR1 DFQATT, CDR2 SNEGSKA (reference sequence). The CDR3 covers 10 residues. Trimming left V 6 bases short and J 7 bases short, with 6 bases between. The DNA of the CDR3 is TGCAGTGCAGGGAACGGGGAGCTGTTTTTT. Its protein product is CSAGNGELFF.

This clonotype was seen more than once but under ten times. This rearrangement joins TRBV29-1 to TRBJ2-7; 12 bases agree with TRBD2. V trimming: 6 bases; J trimming: 3 bases; junction bases outside the gene matches: 18. Germline loops: CDR1 SQVTM, CDR2 ANQGSEA. The CDR3 sequence is 18 residues long. CDR3 protein: CSVRLRLAGVGAIYEQYF. Written as DNA, the CDR3 is TGCAGCGTAAGGTTGCGACTAGCGGGAGTGGGGGCCATCTACGAGCAGTACTTC.

This clonotype occurred a few times. This rearrangement joins TRBV12-3 or TRBV12-4 to TRBJ1-2, with D unresolved. The CDR3 runs 12 residues. V was cut by 6 bases and J by 2 bases, with 7 bases left in between. DNA of the CDR3: TGTGCCAGCAGCGCACGAAACTATGGCTACACCTTC. This codes for CASSARNYGYTF.

Details on this clonotype: The junction differs from germline at one of its ends, possibly a read error. The CDR3 protein is CASSLEAGGRAF. The CDR3 DNA follows: TGCGCCAGCAGCTTGGAGGCGGGAGGGCGTGCCTTC. The V and J genes are TRBV5-1 and TRBJ2-1; 9 bases match TRBD2. CDR3 size: 12 residues. Germline-derived CDR1 and CDR2 are SGHRS and YFSETQ.

This chain links TRBV7-3 with TRBJ2-3; 7 bases are shared with TRBD2. V gave up 1 base and J gave up 1 base; unmatched junction bases: 14. The germline CDR1 and CDR2 sequences are SGHTA and FQGTGA. The CDR3 has 19 residues. The CDR3 coding sequence is TGTGCCAGCAGCTTAAGGGGGGATCGAGCGGGATCTGGCACAGATACGCAGTATTTT. Translation: CASSLRGDRAGSGTDTQYF. Full variable domain (missing parts from reference TRBV7-3 and TRBJ2-3): GAGVSQTPSNKVTEKGKYVELRCDPISGHTALYWYRQSLGQGPEFLIYFQGTGAADDSGLPNDRFFAVRPEGSVSTLKIQRTERGDSAVYLCASSLRGDRAGSGTDTQYFGPGTRLTVL.